The 20 T cell receptor beta chains below were found in one sample sequenced in a study of blood T cells in healthy people across ages. A sample-barcoded 5' primer and a J-beta primer mix were used in a second PCR of about 6 to 12 cycles. MiXCR, run by TCRdb on the 5' RACE reads, gives a single entry per CDR3 protein. The sample has almost 1 million distinct CDR3 sequences, about 51% seen once. Sequencing used blood. Receptor source: a woman aged 60 to 75 in good health.

This sequence joins TRBV5-1 and TRBJ1-5; TRBD1 is a possible D gene (5 bases). V was trimmed by 2 bases and J by 5 bases, leaving 17 bases between them. The CDR3 runs to 16 residues. Per germline, CDR1 SGHRS and CDR2 YFSETQ. CDR3 sequence: CASSFGPGRDYQPQHF. CDR3 DNA sequence: TGCGCCAGCAGCTTCGGGCCCGGGCGGGACTATCAGCCCCAGCATTTT.

The V and J genes are TRBV18 and TRBJ2-3; D uncertain. The CDR3 has 13 amino acids. V was shortened by 0 bases and J by 3 bases, with 4 bases between the two germline ends. Per the germline V gene, CDR1 is KGHSH and CDR2 is LQKENI. CDR3 sequence: CASSPPMTDTQYF. The CDR3 nucleotides are TGTGCCAGCTCACCACCGATGACAGATACGCAGTATTTT. The full variable domain, with the rest looked up from reference TRBV18 and TRBJ2-3, is NAGVMQNPRHLVRRRGQEARLRCSPMKGHSHVYWYRQLPEEGLKFMVYLQKENIIDESGMPKERFSAEFPKEGPSILRIQQVVRGDSAAYFCASSPPMTDTQYFGPGTRLTVL.

The J gene is TRBJ2-5, the V gene TRBV5-1; 7 nucleotides line up with TRBD2. Unmatched junction bases numbered 6, after V lost 7 bases and J lost 3 bases. Germline loops: CDR1 SGHRS, CDR2 YFSETQ. There are 13 residues in the CDR3. Here the CDR3 DNA reads TGCGCCAGCGGGCGGGGGTTGGAAGAGACCCAGTACTTC. Encoded protein: CASGRGLEETQYF.

The chain links TRBV9 to TRBJ2-1; perhaps TRBD1 as D (5 bases). This CDR3 comprises 16 residues. Germline V gives CDR1 SGDLS, CDR2 YYNGEE. The V and J ends lost 0 bases and 7 bases respectively, with 17 bases between them. The DNA for the CDR3 is TGTGCCAGCAGCGTAGTGGCGACAGCCAATCGGAATGAGCAGTTCTTC. Protein sequence: CASSVVATANRNEQFF. The full variable domain, its missing parts supplied by reference TRBV9 and TRBJ2-1, is DSGVTQTPKHLITATGQRVTLRCSPRSGDLSVYWYQQSLDQGLQFLIQYYNGEERAKGNILERFSAQQFPDLHSELNLSSLELGDSALYFCASSVVATANRNEQFFGPGTRLTVL.

This chain connects TRBV10-3 to TRBJ2-3; 7 positions agree with TRBD2. Per the germline V gene, CDR1 is ENHRY and CDR2 is SYGVKD. This CDR3 contains 13 residues. Germline trimming cut 8 bases from V and 3 bases from J; bases unmatched to any gene: 5. The CDR3 loop reads CAIGGVATDTQYF. The CDR3 bases are TGTGCCATCGGGGGGGTAGCTACAGATACGCAGTATTTT.

The chain recombines TRBV7-2 with TRBJ1-1; tentative D call: TRBD1 (6 bases). The germline V and J ends were trimmed by 5 bases and 2 bases, with 15 bases remaining between them. The germline gives CDR1 SGHTA, CDR2 FQGNSA. CDR3 size: 15 residues. CDR3 sequence: CASSTNRVGNTEAFF. For the CDR3, the DNA is TGTGCCAGCAGCACTAACAGGGTGGGTAACACTGAAGCTTTCTTT.

This clonotype was seen a few times. The V and J genes are TRBV4-1 and TRBJ2-6, with D unclear. Germline assignment: CDR1 MGHRA and CDR2 YSYEKL. V dropped 5 bases and J dropped 0 bases, with 20 bases sitting between them. The length of the CDR3 is 19 residues. CDR3 bases: TGCGCCAGCAGCTTAAACCTCCGAGGAAAGGACTCTGGGGCCAACGTCCTGACTTTC. Amino acids: CASSLNLRGKDSGANVLTF.

The chain uses TRBV27 and TRBJ2-7; 9 nucleotides match TRBD1. V gave up 0 bases and J gave up 10 bases; unmatched junction bases: 13. The CDR3 is made up of 16 amino acids. Germline V gives CDR1 MNHEY, CDR2 SMNVEV (reference sequence). CDR3 nucleotides: TGTGCCAGCAGTTTATCACCGGGGACAGGGATCGGGGCCCAGTACTTC. It specifies CASSLSPGTGIGAQYF.

This clonotype was found a few times. The chain links TRBV20-1 to TRBJ2-7, with TRBD2 matching over 9 bases. V shed 0 bases and J 4 bases; nucleotides not matched to a gene: 10. The CDR3 has 16 residues. Germline V gives CDR1 DFQATT, CDR2 SNEGSKA (reference sequence). CDR3 in amino acids: CSARDQVAGALYEQYF. The CDR3 DNA follows: TGCAGTGCTAGAGATCAGGTAGCGGGAGCTCTATACGAGCAGTACTTC.

This clonotype has just a few counts. V and J are TRBV6-5 and TRBJ1-2, with TRBD1 matching 8 bases. The J segment lost 4 bases and the V segment lost 2 bases, leaving 3 bases of the junction unmatched. The germline V gene has CDR1 MNHEY and CDR2 SVGAGI. This CDR3 comprises 14 residues. Written as DNA, the CDR3 is TGTGCCAGCAGTTACGGACAGGGTGGCTATGGCTACACCTTC. Protein product: CASSYGQGGYGYTF.

V and J are TRBV12-5 and TRBJ2-3; TRBD2 is a possible D gene (6 bases). Trimming pared 4 bases from V and 5 bases from J, leaving 10 bases between. The CDR3 totals 13 residues. Germline CDR1 is LGHNT and CDR2 is FRNRAP. CDR3 sequence (DNA): TGTGCTAGTGGTTCGATGGGGGGAGATACGCAGTATTTT. As protein: CASGSMGGDTQYF.

This clonotype was observed a few times. The gene calls are TRBV6-6 and TRBJ2-3; weak D call: TRBD2 (5 bases). The V and J ends lost 5 bases and 8 bases respectively, with 11 bases between them. Germline CDR1 is MNHNY and CDR2 is SVGAGI (reference sequence). This CDR3 region has 12 residues. This CDR3 reads CASSPTEGTQYF. The CDR3, as DNA: TGTGCCAGCAGTCCCACCGAGGGTACGCAGTATTTT.

This chain uses TRBV4-2 with TRBJ2-1; D is possibly TRBD2 (6 bases). Deletions cut 2 bases from V and 7 bases from J, with 18 bases between. This CDR3 contains 16 residues. CDR1 and CDR2 from the germline V gene are LGHNA and YNFKEQ. DNA for the CDR3: TGTGCCAGCAGCCAACTCCTCGGGACTGACCAGAATGAGCAGTTCTTC. It specifies CASSQLLGTDQNEQFF.

This CDR3 reads CASSWTSGIYNEQFF. CDR3 DNA sequence: TGCGCCAGCAGCTGGACTAGCGGGATCTACAATGAGCAGTTCTTC. The chain uses TRBV5-1 and TRBJ2-1; TRBD2 matches at 12 bases. Germline V lookup: CDR1 SGHRS, CDR2 YFSETQ. This CDR3 is 15 amino acids long. The trim removed 3 bases at V and 3 bases at J, leaving 1 base unmatched.

The CDR3 reads CSVERQRLGEQYF. DNA for the CDR3: TGCAGCGTTGAGAGGCAGAGACTCGGCGAGCAGTACTTC. The chain is built from TRBV29-1 and TRBJ2-5; D unresolved. The J call may be incorrect, as the DNA end agrees better with TRBJ2-7. This CDR3 is built from 13 residues. The V gene's germline CDR1 is SQVTM and CDR2 ANQGSEA.

The chain carries TRBV20-1 and TRBJ1-4; a possible D gene is TRBD1 (5 bases). CDR3 size: 16 residues. Looked up from germline, CDR1 is DFQATT and CDR2 is SNEGSKA (reference sequence). The germline V and J ends were trimmed by 0 bases and 8 bases, with 19 bases remaining between them. The CDR3 spells CSARDHRGKGNEKLFF. As DNA, the CDR3 is TGCAGTGCTAGAGATCATCGCGGCAAGGGGAACGAAAAACTGTTTTTT.

There are a few counts of this clonotype. The genes are TRBV18 and TRBJ2-7; D call uncertain. V lost 3 bases, J lost 2 bases, and 11 bases lay in between. The CDR3 is 14 amino acids. Germline V gives CDR1 KGHSH, CDR2 LQKENI. For the CDR3, the DNA is TGTGCCAGCTCACCGGGAAGGGTCCCCTACGAGCAGTACTTC. Amino acid sequence: CASSPGRVPYEQYF.

The chain joins TRBV5-1 to TRBJ1-1, with 9 nucleotides matching TRBD1. The CDR3 has 17 residues. J was trimmed by 5 bases and V by 3 bases; bases with no gene match: 14. In germline, CDR1 is SGHRS, CDR2 YFSETQ. The CDR3 spells CASSWGPGTGKATEAFF. For the CDR3, the DNA is TGCGCCAGCAGCTGGGGACCCGGGACAGGGAAAGCGACTGAAGCTTTCTTT.

The V call is TRBV28, the J call TRBJ2-7, with D possibly being TRBD2 (5 bases). The CDR3 length is 14 residues. V was pared by 2 bases and J by 5 bases, with 13 bases between. Germline CDR1 reads MDHEN; CDR2 reads SYDVKM. For the CDR3, the DNA is TGTGCCAGCAGTTTAGGGGTCATGGGAGACGAGCAGTACTTC. Translating gives CASSLGVMGDEQYF.

The V and J genes are TRBV7-9 and TRBJ2-7; TRBD1 aligns across 7 bases. The assigned J gene may be wrong: the sequence end matches TRBJ2-4 better. This CDR3 contains 14 residues. Per the germline V gene, CDR1 is SEHNR and CDR2 is FQNEAQ (reference sequence). The CDR3: CASSFRRQGDIQYF. DNA for the CDR3: TGTGCCAGCAGCTTTAGGAGGCAGGGGGACATTCAGTACTTC.